This T cell receptor beta chain is from a study of immune heterogeneity within non-small cell lung tumors. About the research overall: Of the tumors, 4 were squamous cell, roughly 11 non-squamous, and 1 not otherwise specified.

Multiplex PCR was performed with 32 V and 13 J primers, and it amplified TCR beta CDR3. MiXCR, run by TCRdb on the multiplex PCR reads, gives a single entry per CDR3 protein. The table includes some 21,000 distinct CDR3 sequences, 28% detected once. Whole-study findings and limits: Individual patients' high-frequency T-cell receptor beta clonotypes were largely distinct from one another. Clonality of local T cells correlated moderately but significantly with local tumor mutational burden (R approximately 0.37).

In the case of this clonotype: The antigen is not known.

Bulk tumor genomic DNA constituted the template, at about 600 ng per sample. From each primary tumor, several far-apart biopsies were obtained during surgery. Their non-small cell lung cancer was newly diagnosed and untreated, and the patients underwent curative surgery. Donors comprised surgical patients with newly diagnosed non-small cell lung cancer, operated on with curative intent. CDR1 is LNHDA and CDR2 is SQIVND in the germline V gene (reference sequence). The CDR3 is 15 residues long. V was pared by 5 bases and J by 10 bases, with 11 bases of the junction left unmatched. The chain carries TRBV19 and TRBJ2-1; 10 bases match TRBD2. This receptor was taken from a man in his forties with non-small cell lung cancer. The material sequenced was lung tumor tissue. CDR3 amino acids: CASSSSGRRTKEQFF. DNA of the CDR3: TGTGCCAGTAGTTCTAGCGGGAGAAGGACAAAAGAGCAGTTCTTC.